These 3 T cell receptor beta chains came from one sample sequenced in a study of spatial heterogeneity in lung cancer. Study-wide points: Tumoral mutation counts were tracked by counts of expanded intratumoral alpha and beta TCRs.

One entry per CDR3 protein, called by TCRdb with MiXCR from the 5' RACE reads. The sample records 8,000 to 10,000 distinct CDR3 sequences, 8.7% being singletons. These receptors have no identified antigens. Time point: sample taken at primary tumor resection. The material sequenced was lung tumor tissue, taken at surgery. The receptors come from a female donor with early-stage non-small cell lung cancer.

By sample share, this clonotype is medium-sized (0.01 to 0.1%). The J gene is TRBJ2-4, the V gene TRBV6-1, with D perhaps matching TRBD1 or TRBD2 (5 bases each). CDR1 is MNHNS, CDR2 SASEGT, per germline. The germline V and J ends were trimmed by 4 bases and 7 bases, with 11 bases remaining between them. The CDR3 sequence is 13 residues long. The CDR3 sequence is CASSGWGGNIQYF. The CDR3 DNA is TGTGCCAGCAGTGGATGGGGCGGGAACATTCAGTACTTC.

This clonotype was seen at least ten times. The chain couples TRBV29-1 to TRBJ2-7; 9 nucleotides match TRBD1. Looked up from germline, CDR1 is SQVTM and CDR2 is ANQGSEA. The CDR3 has 12 amino acids. V shed 7 bases and J 2 bases; nucleotides not matched to a gene: 3. The CDR3 DNA reads TGCAGCGGGCGGACAGGGGCCTACGAGCAGTACTTC. Translating gives CSGRTGAYEQYF.

Turning to this clonotype: Just one base apart from a much larger clone, this may be a read error. This chain links TRBV27 with TRBJ2-4; 10 positions match TRBD1. The CDR3 runs 15 residues. The germline gives CDR1 MNHEY, CDR2 SMNVEV (reference sequence). Trimming removed 6 bases from V and 9 bases from J; junction bases left unmatched: 11. CDR3 sequence (DNA): TGTGCCAGCAGCCTGCTCTGGACAGGGGGAGGCATTCAGTACTTC. It specifies CASSLLWTGGGIQYF.